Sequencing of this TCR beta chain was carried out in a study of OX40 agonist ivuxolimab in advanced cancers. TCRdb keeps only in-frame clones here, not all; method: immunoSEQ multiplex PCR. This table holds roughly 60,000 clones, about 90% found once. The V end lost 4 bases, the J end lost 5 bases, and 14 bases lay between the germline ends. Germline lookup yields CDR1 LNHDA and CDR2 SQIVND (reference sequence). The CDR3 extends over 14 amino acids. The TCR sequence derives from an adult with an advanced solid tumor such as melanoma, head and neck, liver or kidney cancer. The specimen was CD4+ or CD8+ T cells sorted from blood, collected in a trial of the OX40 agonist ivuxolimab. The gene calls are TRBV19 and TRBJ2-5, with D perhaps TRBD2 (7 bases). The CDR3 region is CASSSTRGGETQYF. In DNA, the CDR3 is TGTGCCAGTAGTAGCACCAGGGGAGGGGAGACCCAGTACTTC.